A selection of T cell receptor beta chains follows, all from one sample in a study of graft-versus-host responses after intestinal transplantation. Method: immunoSEQ multiplex PCR; TCRdb's copy keeps in-frame clones and lacks some. Of fewer than 110,000 clones in the sample, roughly 87% were seen once. Which antigens these TCRs recognize remains unknown. Sequencing was performed on unstimulated CD4+ T cells sorted from spleen or lymph node cells, taken before transplant. These TCRs come from a human donor who was the organ donor for an intestinal transplant. CDR3s include the opening cysteine and the closing phenylalanine or tryptophan. D genes are given only for firm matches. The size entry is marked missing in some rows and otherwise reads once, few, many or a size class.

d_gene | j_gene | v_gene | abundance | CDR3nt | CDR3aa
TRBD1 | TRBJ1-2 | TRBV10-1 | . | TGCGCCAGCTCCGCGGGACAGGGGTATGGCTACACCTTC | CASSAGQGYGYTF
. | TRBJ1-2 | TRBV7-2 | . | TGTGCCAGCAGCTTAGTTAAGGGACTAAACTATGGCTACACCTTC | CASSLVKGLNYGYTF
. | TRBJ2-3 | TRBV19 | few | TGTGCCAGTAGTAGGGTGGGAGATACGCAGTATTTT | CASSRVGDTQYF
. | TRBJ2-5 | TRBV19 | . | TGTGCCAGTAGTATTGGGGAGGCGGAGACCCAGTACTTC | CASSIGEAETQYF
. | TRBJ1-5 | TRBV28 | once | TGTGCCAGTTTGGACAGCGGGGCCTCTCAGCCCCAGCATTTT | CASLDSGASQPQHF
TRBD1 | TRBJ1-2 | TRBV19 | . | TGTGCCAGTAGAAGGACAGGCCGGCTCTATGGCTACACCTTC | CASRRTGRLYGYTF
TRBD1 | TRBJ1-4 | TRBV27 | . | TGTGCCAGCAGTTTAAGGGCAGGGGGTACAACTAATGAAAAACTGTTTTTT | CASSLRAGGTTNEKLFF
TRBD2 | TRBJ2-2 | TRBV5-5 | . | TGTGCCAGCAGCCATGGGACTAGCGGCGGGGAGCTGTTTTTT | CASSHGTSGGELFF
TRBD1 | TRBJ1-4 | TRBV7-2 | . | TGTGCCAGCAGCCCTGACAGGGGGAAGCAAAAACTGTTTTTT | CASSPDRGKQKLFF
TRBD2 | TRBJ2-5 | TRBV7-2 | . | TGTGCCAGCAGCCAGGACGGACTAGCGAGACTTCAAGAGACCCAGTACTTC | CASSQDGLARLQETQYF
TRBD1 | TRBJ1-3 | TRBV6-1 | . | TGTGCCAGCACTACAGGGGGTTCTGGAAACACCATATATTTT | CASTTGGSGNTIYF
. | TRBJ2-5 | TRBV19 | . | TGTGCCAGTAGTGCACGGGGGGCCAGGGAGACCCAGTACTTC | CASSARGARETQYF
. | TRBJ2-1 | TRBV7-3 | . | TGTGCCAGCAGCATTACGGGACAAAGAGACTACAATGAGCAGTTCTTC | CASSITGQRDYNEQFF
. | TRBJ2-3 | TRBV11-2 | . | TGTGCCAGCAGCTTAGTCGTAGTCGATACGCAGTATTTT | CASSLVVVDTQYF
TRBD1 | TRBJ1-4 | TRBV6-6 | . | TGTGCCAGCCGTACGACAGGGGCAACTAATGAAAAACTGTTTTTT | CASRTTGATNEKLFF
. | TRBJ2-3 | TRBV7-3 | . | TGTGCCAGCAGCTTAATGGCGGGGGCCAACACAGATACGCAGTATTTT | CASSLMAGANTDTQYF
. | TRBJ2-1 | TRBV6-5 | . | TGTGCCAGCCGAACGCGAAGCTCCTACAATGAGCAGTTCTTC | CASRTRSSYNEQFF
TRBD1 | TRBJ1-2 | TRBV6-1 | . | TGTGCCACCGGAGTGCCACAGGGGGCTAACTATGGCTACACCTTC | CATGVPQGANYGYTF